This is a list of T cell receptor beta chains from one sample in a study of blood T cell repertoires in COVID-19. The table came from immunoSEQ multiplex PCR; TCRdb's copy has only in-frame clones and leaves some out. This sample carries roughly 200,000 clones, about 85% of them seen once, and the ten largest clones take about 19%. Source material: PBMCs or T cells enriched from blood (not recorded which). These receptors all stem from a middle-aged man who had recovered from COVID-19. Both conserved end residues are trimmed from each CDR3. Fields, in order: CDR3 protein, J gene, V gene.

ASSFTAGYGYT | TRBJ1-2 | TRBV27
ASSLGSSGREETQY | TRBJ2-5 | TRBV7-6
ASRTSGGSYEQY | TRBJ2-7 | TRBV13
ASSVRFWAGGTYEQY | TRBJ2-7 | TRBV10-1
SVQTGTHTGELF | TRBJ2-2 | TRBV29-1
ASSVSGKDHTQY | TRBJ2-3 | TRBV9
ASSQETEGETQY | TRBJ2-5 | TRBV4-1
SVPGTSFETQY | TRBJ2-5 | TRBV29-1
ASSPPRARGRGEAF | TRBJ1-1 | TRBV19
ASSRDRGMGEAF | TRBJ1-1 | TRBV3-1/TRBV3-2
ASSGWAQETQY | TRBJ2-5 | TRBV9
ASSPGGAAGYGYT | TRBJ1-2 | TRBV19
ASSRASGYEQY | TRBJ2-7 | TRBV12-3/TRBV12-4
ASSLSIRYEQY | TRBJ2-7 | TRBV7-2
ASSTDREDSYNEQF | TRBJ2-1 | TRBV19
ASSYSGTANSPLH | TRBJ1-6 | TRBV6-5
ASSPGVTGEGLWNEQF | TRBJ2-1 | TRBV3-1/TRBV3-2
ASSISGRERGQPQH | TRBJ1-5 | TRBV19
ASSQDGTSGTDTQY | TRBJ2-3 | TRBV3-1/TRBV3-2
ASSALGRVTGELF | TRBJ2-2 | TRBV28
ASSGDRSPYEQY | TRBJ2-7 | TRBV5-4
ASSFQGLSGQPQH | TRBJ1-5 | TRBV6-5
ASSLRTGISGANVLT | TRBJ2-6 | TRBV5-1
ASSLSFSFNEQY | TRBJ2-7 | TRBV27
ASMGQNYGYT | TRBJ1-2 | TRBV5-5
ASSQGPSSGQETQY | TRBJ2-5 | TRBV3-1/TRBV3-2
ASSPLQGNTEAF | TRBJ1-1 | TRBV3-1/TRBV3-2
ASSPGQIYEQY | TRBJ2-7 | TRBV19
ASSYQGSGQPQH | TRBJ1-5 | TRBV6-2/TRBV6-3